The 20 T cell receptor beta chains given below trace back to one sample, sequenced in a study of T-cell reconstitution after alpha-beta-depleted transplantation in children. It was with unique molecular identifiers that the TCRbeta library was prepared. TCRdb reprocessed the PCR reads via MiXCR and lists one record per CDR3 protein. The repertoire holds fewer than 1 million distinct CDR3 sequences, with roughly 15% as singletons. The sequenced sample was PBMCs, mostly from graft donor cells, obtained 360 days after TCRalphabeta/CD19-depleted stem cell transplant. These receptors originate from a male patient younger than 18 who had a stem cell transplant for acute lymphoblastic leukemia, so the T cells may come from the graft donor.

The sample holds a few counts of this clonotype. V and J are TRBV7-6 and TRBJ2-7; a weak D match, TRBD1 (6 bases). The CDR3 has 17 amino acids. The germline gives CDR1 SGHVS, CDR2 FNYEAQ. The germline V and J ends were trimmed by 1 base and 1 base, with 17 bases remaining between them. CDR3 protein: CASSLEGGFEESYEQYF. Written as DNA, the CDR3 is TGTGCCAGCAGCTTAGAAGGGGGTTTTGAAGAATCCTACGAGCAGTACTTC.

The V call is TRBV7-9, the J call TRBJ2-1; TRBD2 matches at 14 bases. Unmatched junction bases numbered 12, after V lost 8 bases and J lost 12 bases. The CDR3 loop spans 15 amino acids. Germline CDR1 reads SEHNR; CDR2 reads FQNEAQ (reference sequence). The CDR3 bases are TGTGCCAGCGGACACGGGACTAGCGGGAGAACAGGGCAGTTCTTC. It is translated as CASGHGTSGRTGQFF.

This clonotype showed up many times. The genes are TRBV25-1 and TRBJ2-3, with 10 bases identical to TRBD1. The CDR3 totals 18 residues. Unmatched junction bases numbered 9, after V lost 1 base and J lost 2 bases. Germline V gives CDR1 MGHDK, CDR2 SYGVNS. CDR3 sequence reads: CASSEFLHGTGVTDTQYF. The CDR3 region has the DNA TGTGCCAGCAGTGAATTCCTTCACGGGACAGGGGTCACAGATACGCAGTATTTT.

This clonotype was recorded at least ten times. The chain combines TRBV5-1 with TRBJ2-7; 10 bases line up with TRBD2. The CDR3 has 16 amino acids. CDR1 is SGHRS and CDR2 is YFSETQ in the germline V gene. V gave up 3 bases and J gave up 0 bases; unmatched junction bases: 6. The CDR3 sequence: CASSSGLADPSYEQYF. The CDR3, as DNA: TGCGCCAGCAGCTCCGGACTAGCGGACCCCTCCTACGAGCAGTACTTC.

The V gene is TRBV2, the J gene TRBJ2-4, with D unresolved. Germline V gene sequence: CDR1 SNHLY, CDR2 FYNNEI. V gave up 2 bases and J gave up 6 bases, with 8 bases separating them. The CDR3 spans 13 residues. The CDR3 region is CASSEQKGNIQYF. CDR3 sequence (DNA): TGTGCCAGCAGTGAACAGAAGGGAAACATTCAGTACTTC. The full variable domain, completed using reference TRBV2 and TRBJ2-4, is EPEVTQTPSHQVTQMGQEVILRCVPISNHLYFYWYRQILGQKVEFLVSFYNNEISEKSEIFDDQFSVERPDGSNFTLKIRSTKLEDSAMYFCASSEQKGNIQYFGAGTRLSVL.

This clonotype occurred a few times. The chain recombines TRBV20-1 with TRBJ2-7; no clear D gene. This CDR3 spans 14 amino acids. Germline V gene data show CDR1 as DFQATT and CDR2 as SNEGSKA (reference sequence). V lost 5 bases and J 10 bases, leaving 24 bases between the germline ends. CDR3 sequence (DNA): TGCAGTGCTCAGAGTCCGACACAGCGTTTGGATCAGTACTTC. Protein: CSAQSPTQRLDQYF.

In its sample, this clonotype was seen many times. The V and J genes are TRBV7-6 and TRBJ2-1, with 8 bases identical to TRBD1. With 1 base clipped from V and 5 bases from J, the junction kept 7 bases outside the gene matches. Germline V gene data show CDR1 as SGHVS and CDR2 as FNYEAQ. The CDR3 runs 16 residues. The CDR3 DNA follows: TGTGCCAGCAGCTTAGTCTATGACAGGGGCAACAATGAGCAGTTCTTC. This encodes CASSLVYDRGNNEQFF.

The chain is built from TRBV21-1 and TRBJ2-3; no DNA check was done on the table's D call, TRBD2. TRBV21-1 is termed a pseudogene. This CDR3 is 18 amino acids long. CDR3 nucleotide sequence: TGTGCCAGCAGAGGGGGTTCTAGCGGGAGTCCCCGCATAGATACGCAGTATTTT. Translated: CASRGGSSGSPRIDTQYF.

This sequence joins TRBV12-3 or TRBV12-4 and TRBJ1-5; 7 bases fit TRBD1. CDR3 length: 16 amino acids. J was trimmed by 0 bases and V by 3 bases; bases with no gene match: 5. The CDR3 is CASSFGTAYSNQPQHF. The CDR3 DNA is TGTGCCAGCAGTTTCGGGACAGCGTATAGCAATCAGCCCCAGCATTTT.

The chain couples TRBV5-1 to TRBJ2-3; no firm D call. From germline, CDR1 is SGHRS and CDR2 YFSETQ. V was pared by 0 bases and J by 7 bases, with 9 bases between. The CDR3 is 13 residues long. CDR3 sequence (DNA): TGCGCCAGCAGCTTGGCCGGCTGGAATACGCAGTATTTT. This encodes CASSLAGWNTQYF.

The J gene is TRBJ2-1, the V gene TRBV19, with a weak D call TRBD2 (5 bases). The CDR3 totals 14 residues. Germline loops: CDR1 LNHDA, CDR2 SQIVND (reference sequence). The ends were cut back, 5 bases at V and 12 bases at J, with 20 bases in the middle. The CDR3 DNA follows: TGTGCCAGTAGTGTAGGCCGGGGAGCCGCCGGGCAGTTCTTC. Translating gives CASSVGRGAAGQFF.

The table lists this clonotype with a few counts. This chain joins TRBV4-2 and TRBJ2-5, with no clear D. Between the trimmed V and J ends, which lost 1 base and 4 bases, there was a span of 16 bases. The CDR3 spans 16 residues. CDR1 is LGHNA, CDR2 YNFKEQ, per germline. CDR3 sequence (DNA): TGTGCCAGCAGCCAAGTGGCTAGACGCCCCGCAGAGACCCAGTACTTC. Amino acids: CASSQVARRPAETQYF.

The genes are TRBV29-1 and TRBJ2-7; the match to TRBD1 covers 9 bases. The CDR3 extends over 17 amino acids. Losses at the gene ends were 6 bases for V and 6 bases for J; bases not matched to a gene: 21. Germline V gives CDR1 SQVTM, CDR2 ANQGSEA. CDR3 nucleotides: TGCAGCGTCAGGTGGGGACAGGGTTTAAAACCTGGGGGCGAGCAGTACTTC. Amino acid sequence: CSVRWGQGLKPGGEQYF.

The chain is built from TRBV24-1 and TRBJ2-3; 11 nucleotides agree with TRBD2. CDR3 size: 21 residues. Per germline, CDR1 KGHDR and CDR2 SFDVKD. The CDR3 sequence: CAASDLPYRGDSGRAPDTQYF. The CDR3 DNA is TGTGCGGCCAGTGATTTGCCATACAGGGGCGATAGCGGGAGGGCCCCAGATACGCAGTATTTT.

About this clonotype itself: This could be a read error, since a much larger clone is one nucleotide away. This chain connects TRBV5-1 to TRBJ2-6, with D perhaps TRBD1 (5 bases). This CDR3 is 15 amino acids long. The V gene's germline CDR1 is SGHRS and CDR2 YFSETQ. CDR3 in amino acids: CASSLIISGANVLSF. As DNA, the CDR3 is TGCGCCAGCAGCTTGATTATCTCTGGGGCCAACGTCCTGAGTTTC.

The chain has TRBV20-1 and TRBJ1-2; tentative D call: TRBD1 (6 bases). Per germline, CDR1 DFQATT and CDR2 SNEGSKA (reference sequence). This CDR3 has 12 residues. Deletions cut 7 bases from V and 1 base from J, with 10 bases between. The CDR3 nucleotides read TGCAGTGGAGGGGGGTTTAACTATGGCTACACCTTC. This encodes CSGGGFNYGYTF.

V gene TRBV5-1 combines with J gene TRBJ2-2; the D gene is possibly TRBD2 (6 bases). CDR3 size: 15 residues. Germline V gene lookup returns CDR1 SGHRS and CDR2 YFSETQ. Trimming cost V 5 bases and J 3 bases, with 14 bases left between them. This CDR3 reads CASRVRGLYTGELFF. The CDR3 DNA reads as TGCGCCAGCAGGGTGCGGGGCCTTTACACCGGGGAGCTGTTTTTT.

This clonotype was seen a handful of times. This chain links TRBV27 with TRBJ2-2; D gene unclear. V lost 3 bases and J 9 bases, leaving 8 bases between the germline ends. The CDR3 has 12 residues. The V gene's germline CDR1 is MNHEY and CDR2 SMNVEV (reference sequence). CDR3 region: CASSFGSRELFF. In DNA form, the CDR3 reads TGTGCCAGCAGTTTTGGTAGTAGGGAGCTGTTTTTT.

This sequence joins TRBV4-1 and TRBJ2-5; D is perhaps TRBD1 or TRBD2 (5 bases each). The CDR3 runs to 17 residues. Germline CDR1 is MGHRA and CDR2 is YSYEKL. V shed 2 bases and J shed 2 bases, with 18 bases lying between them. The CDR3 DNA follows: TGCGCCAGCAGCCAATCGGGGCAAGGCCAGCCACAAGAGACCCAGTACTTC. Amino acids: CASSQSGQGQPQETQYF.

The V gene is TRBV7-2, the J gene TRBJ2-1, with TRBD2 identical over 7 bases. Germline V gene lookup returns CDR1 SGHTA and CDR2 FQGNSA. J was trimmed by 12 bases and V by 5 bases; bases with no gene match: 19. There are 16 residues in the CDR3. DNA of the CDR3: TGTGCCAGCAGCGACAGAAGGCCTAGCGGAGTCCTTGCGCAGTTCTTC. This translates into CASSDRRPSGVLAQFF.